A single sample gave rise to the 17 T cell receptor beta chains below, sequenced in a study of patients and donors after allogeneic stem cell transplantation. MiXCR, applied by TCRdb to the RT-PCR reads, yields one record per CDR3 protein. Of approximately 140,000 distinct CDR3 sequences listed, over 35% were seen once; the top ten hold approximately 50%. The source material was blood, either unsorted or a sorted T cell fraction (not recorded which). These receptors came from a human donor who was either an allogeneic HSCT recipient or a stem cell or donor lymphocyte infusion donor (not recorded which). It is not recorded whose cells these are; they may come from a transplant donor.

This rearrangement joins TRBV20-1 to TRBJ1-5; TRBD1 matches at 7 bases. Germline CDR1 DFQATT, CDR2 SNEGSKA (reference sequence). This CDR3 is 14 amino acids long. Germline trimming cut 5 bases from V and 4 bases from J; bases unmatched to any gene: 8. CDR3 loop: CSALQGRGNQPQHF. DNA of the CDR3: TGCAGTGCTTTACAGGGGAGAGGAAATCAGCCCCAGCATTTT.

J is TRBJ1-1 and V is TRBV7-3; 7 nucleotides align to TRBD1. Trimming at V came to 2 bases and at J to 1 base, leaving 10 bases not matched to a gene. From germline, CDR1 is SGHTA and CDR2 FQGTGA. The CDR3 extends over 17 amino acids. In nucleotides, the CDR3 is TGTGCCAGCAGCTTAGGGGGCCCGGGACAGACGAACACTGAAGCTTTCTTT. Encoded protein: CASSLGGPGQTNTEAFF.

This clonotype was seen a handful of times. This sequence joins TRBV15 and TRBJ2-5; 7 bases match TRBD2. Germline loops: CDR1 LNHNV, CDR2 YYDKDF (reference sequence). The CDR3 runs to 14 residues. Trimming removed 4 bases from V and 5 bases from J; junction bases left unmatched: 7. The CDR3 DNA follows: TGTGCCACCAGCACCTCAGCGGGGTTGGAGACCCAGTACTTC. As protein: CATSTSAGLETQYF.

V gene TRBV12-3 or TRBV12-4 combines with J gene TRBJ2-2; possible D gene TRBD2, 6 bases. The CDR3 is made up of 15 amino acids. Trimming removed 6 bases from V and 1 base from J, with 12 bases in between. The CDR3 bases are TGTGCCAGCAGCTCCGGGACTCAGAACACCGGGGAGCTGTTTTTT. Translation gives CASSSGTQNTGELFF.

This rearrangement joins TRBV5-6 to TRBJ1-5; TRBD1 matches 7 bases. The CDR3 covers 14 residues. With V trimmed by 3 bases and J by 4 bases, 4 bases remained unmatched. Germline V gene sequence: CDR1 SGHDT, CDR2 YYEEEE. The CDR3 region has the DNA TGTGCCAGCAGCTCTCGGGACAGAAATCAGCCCCAGCATTTT. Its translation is CASSSRDRNQPQHF.

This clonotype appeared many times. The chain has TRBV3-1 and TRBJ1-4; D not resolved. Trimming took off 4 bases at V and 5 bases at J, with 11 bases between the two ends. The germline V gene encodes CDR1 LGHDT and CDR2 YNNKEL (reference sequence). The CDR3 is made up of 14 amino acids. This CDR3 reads CASSPRPDNEKLFF. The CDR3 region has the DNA TGTGCCAGCAGCCCCAGACCGGACAATGAAAAACTGTTTTTT.

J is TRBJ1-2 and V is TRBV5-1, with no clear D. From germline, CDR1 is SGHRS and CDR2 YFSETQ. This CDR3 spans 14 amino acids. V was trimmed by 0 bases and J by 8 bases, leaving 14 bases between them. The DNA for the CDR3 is TGCGCCAGCAGCTTGGCCCTAGACCTCGGGGGCTACACCTTC. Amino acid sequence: CASSLALDLGGYTF.

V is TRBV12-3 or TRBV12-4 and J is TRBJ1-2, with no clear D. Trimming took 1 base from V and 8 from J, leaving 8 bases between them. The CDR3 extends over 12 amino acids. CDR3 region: CASSLVLRGYTF. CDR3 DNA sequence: TGTGCCAGCAGTTTAGTCTTACGGGGCTACACCTTC.

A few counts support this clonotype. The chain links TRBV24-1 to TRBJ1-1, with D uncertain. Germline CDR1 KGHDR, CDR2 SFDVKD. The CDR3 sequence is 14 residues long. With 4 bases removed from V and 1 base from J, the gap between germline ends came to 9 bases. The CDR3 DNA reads TGTGCCACCAGTGAAAGGACTGGGAACACTGAAGCTTTCTTT. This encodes CATSERTGNTEAFF.

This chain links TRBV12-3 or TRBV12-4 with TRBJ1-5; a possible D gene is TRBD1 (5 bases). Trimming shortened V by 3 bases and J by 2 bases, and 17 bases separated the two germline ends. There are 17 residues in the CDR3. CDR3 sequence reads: CASSLSWGVGGNQPQHF. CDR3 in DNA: TGTGCCAGCAGTTTGAGTTGGGGGGTAGGTGGCAATCAGCCCCAGCATTTT.

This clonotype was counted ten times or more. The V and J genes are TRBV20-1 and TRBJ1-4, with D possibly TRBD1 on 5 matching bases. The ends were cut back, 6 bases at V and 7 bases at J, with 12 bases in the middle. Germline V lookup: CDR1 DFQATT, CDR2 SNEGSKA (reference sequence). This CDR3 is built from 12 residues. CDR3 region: CSALARGEKLFF. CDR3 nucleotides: TGCAGTGCGTTGGCTAGGGGTGAAAAACTGTTTTTT.

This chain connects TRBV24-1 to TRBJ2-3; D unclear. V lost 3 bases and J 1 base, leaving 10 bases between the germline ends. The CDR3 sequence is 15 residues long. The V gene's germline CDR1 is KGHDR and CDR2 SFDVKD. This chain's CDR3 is CATSDLGPGTDTQYF. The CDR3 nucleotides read TGTGCCACCAGTGATCTCGGGCCGGGCACAGATACGCAGTATTTT.

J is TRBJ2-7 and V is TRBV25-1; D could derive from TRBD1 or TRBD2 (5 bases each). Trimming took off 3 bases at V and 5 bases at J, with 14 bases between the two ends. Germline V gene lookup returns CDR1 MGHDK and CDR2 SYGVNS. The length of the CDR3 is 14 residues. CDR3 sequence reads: CASSDEGRDHEQYF. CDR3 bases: TGTGCCAGCAGTGACGAGGGCAGGGACCACGAGCAGTACTTC.

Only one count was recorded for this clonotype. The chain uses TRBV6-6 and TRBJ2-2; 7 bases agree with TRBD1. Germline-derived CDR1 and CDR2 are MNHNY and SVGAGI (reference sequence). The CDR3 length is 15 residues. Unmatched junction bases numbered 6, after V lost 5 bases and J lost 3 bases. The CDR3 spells CASSAGTVDTGELFF. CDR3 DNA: TGTGCCAGCAGTGCCGGGACAGTGGACACCGGGGAGCTGTTTTTT.

As DNA, the CDR3 is TGTGCCAGCAGCTTGGTGACCCTGGGAGGAAAACTGTTTTTT. This sequence encodes CASSLVTLGGKLFF. This chain joins TRBV5-6 and TRBJ1-4; D is unresolved. This CDR3 has 14 amino acids. The V end lost 0 bases, the J end lost 10 bases, and 13 bases lay between the germline ends. Germline CDR1 is SGHDT and CDR2 is YYEEEE.

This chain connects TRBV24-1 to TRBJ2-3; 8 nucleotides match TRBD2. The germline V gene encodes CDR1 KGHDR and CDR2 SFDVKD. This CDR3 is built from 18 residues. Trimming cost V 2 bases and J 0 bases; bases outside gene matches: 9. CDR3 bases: TGTGCCACCAGTGATTGGACCCCTGCGGGGGGTAGCACAGATACGCAGTATTTT. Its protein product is CATSDWTPAGGSTDTQYF.

This chain's CDR3 is CASGVPEAFF. CDR3 bases: TGTGCCAGTGGGGTCCCCGAGGCTTTCTTT. J is TRBJ1-1 and V is TRBV12-3 or TRBV12-4, with D unclear. This CDR3 is built from 10 residues. The ends were cut back, 9 bases at V and 11 bases at J, with 13 bases in the middle.